Listed here are 24 T cell receptor beta chains from one sample, sequenced in a study of T cell responses to AZD1222 COVID-19 vaccine. Sequencing used immunoSEQ multiplex PCR; TCRdb keeps in-frame clones, though not all of them. The sample consists of 120,000 to 150,000 clones, roughly 88% of them appearing once. The specimen comprised peripheral blood, sampled 28 days after the second AZD1222 dose. These receptors were collected from an adult who received the AZD1222 COVID-19 vaccine.

J is TRBJ2-3 and V is TRBV9, with D uncertain. CDR1 and CDR2 (germline): SGDLS, YYNGEE. This CDR3 is built from 17 residues. Trimming took off 3 bases at V and 8 bases at J, with 25 bases between the two ends. CDR3 region: CASSEELLGPVIGTQYF. Here the CDR3 DNA reads TGTGCCAGCAGCGAAGAACTCCTAGGCCCCGTGATTGGTACGCAGTATTTT.

This clone appeared a single time. The CDR3 DNA follows: TGTGCCAGCTCACTAGGTCAGGGGGTAAATGAGCAGTTCTTC. Encoded protein: CASSLGQGVNEQFF. The chain carries TRBV18 and TRBJ2-1; 7 nucleotides agree with TRBD1. Germline CDR1 and CDR2: KGHSH and LQKENI. The CDR3 has 14 residues. V lost 4 bases, J lost 7 bases, and 7 bases stayed unmatched.

The chain joins TRBV7-2 to TRBJ2-1; 10 bases match TRBD2. Germline assignment: CDR1 SGHTA and CDR2 FQGNSA. This CDR3 region has 14 residues. J lost 6 bases, V lost 4 bases, and 3 bases had no gene match. CDR3 nucleotides: TGTGCCAGCAGCTCTAGCGGGAGAGGCAATGAGCAGTTCTTC. This sequence encodes CASSSSGRGNEQFF.

This chain uses TRBV4-1 with TRBJ2-3; D unresolved. Trimming left V 2 bases short and J 3 bases short, with 9 bases between. The CDR3 has 14 residues. Germline lookup yields CDR1 MGHRA and CDR2 YSYEKL. The CDR3: CASSQSQPTDTQYF. The CDR3 nucleotides read TGCGCCAGCAGCCAAAGTCAACCGACAGATACGCAGTATTTT.

The V and J genes are TRBV12-2 and TRBJ1-2. TRBV12-2 is described as a pseudogene. The CDR3 sequence is 17 residues long. CDR3 region: CASRFRGGLARNYGYTF. The DNA for the CDR3 is TGTGCAAGTCGCTTCCGAGGGGGGTTGGCGAGGAACTATGGCTACACCTTC.

J is TRBJ1-5 and V is TRBV5-6; maybe TRBD1 (5 bases). The CDR3 runs to 16 residues. Germline CDR1 is SGHDT and CDR2 is YYEEEE. V was cut by 0 bases and J by 3 bases, with 13 bases left in between. The CDR3 DNA is TGTGCCAGCAGCTTGGCGGCAGGGACTCCCAATCAGCCCCAGCATTTT. It translates to CASSLAAGTPNQPQHF.

The rearrangement links TRBV19 to TRBJ1-5; D is uncertain. This CDR3 is built from 13 residues. Trimming stripped 7 bases from V and 2 bases from J, with 9 bases between. Germline assignment: CDR1 LNHDA and CDR2 SQIVND (reference sequence). The CDR3 loop reads CASTTRGNQPQHF. CDR3 in DNA: TGTGCCAGTACAACCCGGGGCAATCAGCCCCAGCATTTT.

The chain combines TRBV7-2 with TRBJ1-1; tentatively, D is TRBD1 (5 bases). The CDR3 is made up of 11 amino acids. Germline V CDR1 and CDR2: SGHTA, FQGNSA. V was clipped by 4 bases and J by 8 bases, with 8 bases between them. The CDR3, as DNA: TGTGCCAGCAGCTCTTACAGGGAAGCTTTCTTT. This codes for CASSSYREAFF. Filled out from reference TRBV7-2 and TRBJ1-1, the complete variable domain reads GAGVSQSPSNKVTEKGKDVELRCDPISGHTALYWYRQSLGQGLEFLIYFQGNSAPDKSGLPSDRFSAERTGGSVSTLTIQRTQQEDSAVYLCASSSYREAFFGQGTRLTVV.

CDR3 residues: CASSPKGSYEQYF. The CDR3 nucleotides are TGTGCCAGCTCACCGAAGGGCTCCTACGAGCAGTACTTC. The chain recombines TRBV18 with TRBJ2-7; D ambiguous. Germline V gives CDR1 KGHSH, CDR2 LQKENI. The CDR3 totals 13 residues. With 3 bases removed from V and 0 bases from J, the gap between germline ends came to 6 bases.

The chain is built from TRBV5-5 and TRBJ2-1, with a possible D match to TRBD2 (6 bases). Germline CDR1 reads SGHKS; CDR2 reads YYEKEE (reference sequence). This CDR3 comprises 15 residues. V was pared by 4 bases and J by 4 bases, with 15 bases between. The CDR3 here is CASSLGLMNYNEQFF. The CDR3 nucleotides are TGTGCCAGCAGCCTGGGACTCATGAATTACAATGAGCAGTTCTTC.

This chain uses TRBV7-3 with TRBJ1-1; no firm D call. CDR1 is SGHTA and CDR2 is FQGTGA in the germline V gene. CDR3 length: 13 amino acids. The V end lost 4 bases, the J end lost 5 bases, and 11 bases lay between the germline ends. CDR3 sequence: CASSSAAGTEAFF. The DNA for the CDR3 is TGTGCCAGCAGCTCAGCGGCCGGGACTGAAGCTTTCTTT. The full variable domain, rest sourced from reference TRBV7-3 and TRBJ1-1, is GAGVSQTPSNKVTEKGKYVELRCDPISGHTALYWYRQSLGQGPEFLIYFQGTGAADDSGLPNDRFFAVRPEGSVSTLKIQRTERGDSAVYLCASSSAAGTEAFFGQGTRLTVV.

This chain connects TRBV27 to TRBJ1-2, with 7 positions matching TRBD1. There are 15 residues in the CDR3. The ends lost 5 bases at V and 11 bases at J; junction bases unmatched: 17. The germline V gene has CDR1 MNHEY and CDR2 SMNVEV (reference sequence). The CDR3 region is CASSPYRGSLLMYTF. Written as DNA, the CDR3 is TGTGCCAGCAGTCCGTACAGGGGTAGTCTATTAATGTACACCTTC.

V and J are TRBV18 and TRBJ1-4; maybe TRBD1 (5 bases). The germline V gene encodes CDR1 KGHSH and CDR2 LQKENI. V was cut by 4 bases and J by 4 bases, with 10 bases left in between. The length of the CDR3 is 14 residues. CDR3 residues: CASSHRDGNEKLFF. The CDR3 nucleotides read TGTGCCAGCTCACACCGGGACGGTAATGAAAAACTGTTTTTT.

The chain employs TRBV23-1 and TRBJ1-1; tentatively, D is TRBD1 (5 bases). TRBV23-1 is sorted into the ORF group, with uncertain function. CDR3 length: 13 amino acids. V was trimmed by 4 bases and J by 4 bases, leaving 10 bases between them. The CDR3 region has the DNA TGCGCCAGCAGTCGGATAGGGGTCACTGAAGCTTTCTTT. It yields the protein CASSRIGVTEAFF.

The CDR3 here is CASSTSTQGQPSAEAFF. DNA for the CDR3: TGTGCCAGCAGCACCTCCACCCAAGGACAGCCAAGCGCTGAAGCTTTCTTT. The gene calls are TRBV9 and TRBJ1-1; D may be TRBD1 (6 bases). Trimming took off 4 bases at V and 6 bases at J, with 25 bases between the two ends. The V gene's germline CDR1 is SGDLS and CDR2 YYNGEE. The CDR3 contains 17 residues.

The J gene is TRBJ2-1, the V gene TRBV2, with 7 positions matching TRBD2. The length of the CDR3 is 15 residues. Trimming took 2 bases from V and 2 from J; bases not matched to a gene: 3. Germline V gene sequence: CDR1 SNHLY, CDR2 FYNNEI. The CDR3 sequence: CASSEIAGTYNEQFF. CDR3 nucleotide sequence: TGTGCCAGCAGTGAAATAGCGGGCACCTACAATGAGCAGTTCTTC.

The chain uses TRBV11-2 and TRBJ1-1; D is uncertain. Trimming took 3 bases from V and 7 from J, leaving 9 bases between them. CDR3 length equals 12 residues. Germline V gene sequence: CDR1 SGHAT, CDR2 FQNNGV. Written as DNA, the CDR3 is TGTGCCAGCAGCTTTAAGAGCTTTGAAGCTTTCTTT. Its protein is CASSFKSFEAFF.

The rearrangement links TRBV7-3 to TRBJ2-5, with 7 positions matching TRBD2. The germline CDR1 and CDR2 sequences are SGHTA and FQGTGA. V dropped 1 base and J dropped 4; count of bases not matched to a gene: 6. The CDR3 spans 15 residues. The CDR3 here is CASSLIAGRGETQYF. The CDR3 nucleotides are TGTGCCAGCAGCTTAATAGCGGGTCGAGGAGAGACCCAGTACTTC.

This clone came up once. This chain joins TRBV2 and TRBJ2-1; 9 bases fit TRBD2. Looked up from germline, CDR1 is SNHLY and CDR2 is FYNNEI. V trimming: 2 bases; J trimming: 6 bases; junction bases outside the gene matches: 5. This CDR3 has 15 residues. In nucleotides, the CDR3 is TGTGCCAGCAGTGAACGGGCACTAGCGGGCAATGAGCAGTTCTTC. Translation: CASSERALAGNEQFF.

The J gene is TRBJ1-5, the V gene TRBV18; a weak D match, TRBD1 (5 bases). Germline V gives CDR1 KGHSH, CDR2 LQKENI. The CDR3 consists of 13 residues. V lost 4 bases to trimming and J lost 4 bases, with 8 bases between them. DNA of the CDR3: TGTGCCAGCTCACAGACAGTAAATCAGCCCCAGCATTTT. Its translation is CASSQTVNQPQHF.

The chain joins TRBV18 to TRBJ1-6; D is unresolved. The CDR3 contains 12 residues. V lost 6 bases and J lost 6, with 6 bases in between. Germline CDR1 is KGHSH and CDR2 is LQKENI. The chain's CDR3 is CASSGVNSPLHF. CDR3 nucleotides: TGTGCCAGCTCCGGGGTTAATTCACCCCTCCACTTT.

The V call is TRBV5-4, the J call TRBJ2-7, with a possible D match to TRBD2 (6 bases). The CDR3 runs 15 residues. Germline CDR1 and CDR2: SGHNT and YYREEE (reference sequence). The V and J ends lost 3 bases and 7 bases respectively, with 20 bases between them. CDR3 coding DNA: TGTGCCAGCAGCTCACCTGGGAGGCAGGGCAGGGAGCAGTACTTC. Residues: CASSSPGRQGREQYF.

This chain connects TRBV6-5 to TRBJ1-6; 9 positions match TRBD1. This CDR3 region has 14 residues. The germline V gene has CDR1 MNHEY and CDR2 SVGAGI. V was clipped by 6 bases and J by 9 bases; unmatched bases: 6. The CDR3 region is CASSATGGGSPLHF. CDR3 sequence (DNA): TGTGCCAGCAGCGCAACAGGGGGCGGTTCACCCCTCCACTTT.

The chain is built from TRBV4-1 and TRBJ1-2, with D tentatively TRBD1 (5 bases). V lost 1 base and J lost 11, with 14 bases in between. Per germline, CDR1 MGHRA and CDR2 YSYEKL. CDR3 length equals 13 residues. As DNA, the CDR3 is TGCGCCAGCAGCCAAGGTCGGCAGGGCCCATACACCTTC. It codes for CASSQGRQGPYTF.